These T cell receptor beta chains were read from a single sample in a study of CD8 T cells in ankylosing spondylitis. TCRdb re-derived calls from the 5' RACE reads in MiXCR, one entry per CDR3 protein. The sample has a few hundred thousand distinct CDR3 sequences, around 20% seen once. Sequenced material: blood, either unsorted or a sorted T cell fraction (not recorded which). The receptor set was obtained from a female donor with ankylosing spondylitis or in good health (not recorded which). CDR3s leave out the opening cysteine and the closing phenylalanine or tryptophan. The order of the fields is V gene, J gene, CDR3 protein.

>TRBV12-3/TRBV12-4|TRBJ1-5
ASSSQGVSNQPQH
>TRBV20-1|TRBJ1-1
SARGSNSPGEAF
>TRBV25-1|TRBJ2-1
ASREAKPLYNEQF
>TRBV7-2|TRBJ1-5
ASSARGGWGGGPQH
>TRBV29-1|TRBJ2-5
SVETGAGETQY
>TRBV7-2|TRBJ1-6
ASSLARGWSLH
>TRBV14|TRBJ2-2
ASSYFTSGNTGELF
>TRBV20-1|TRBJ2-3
SATRTSTDTQY
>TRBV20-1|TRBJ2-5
SAREGGRETQY
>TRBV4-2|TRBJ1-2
ASSQEGGYT
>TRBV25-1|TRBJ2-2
ASSELLSGKGELF
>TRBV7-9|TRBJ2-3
ASSPELGDTQY
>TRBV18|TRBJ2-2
ASSPSRTNTGELF
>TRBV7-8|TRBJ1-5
ASSLHLPNQPQH
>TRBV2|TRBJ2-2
ASRIERARGELF
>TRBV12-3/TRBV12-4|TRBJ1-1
ASSLGQGNTEAF
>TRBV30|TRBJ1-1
AWSYQGGTEAF
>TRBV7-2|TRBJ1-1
ASSLASGGWNTEAF
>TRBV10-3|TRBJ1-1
AISAQMNTEAF
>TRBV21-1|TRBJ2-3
ASSKVRGSLFYSTDTQY
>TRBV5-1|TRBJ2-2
ASSLMDYNTGELF
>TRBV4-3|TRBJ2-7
ASSQVPTGKLKEQY
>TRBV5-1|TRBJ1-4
ASSPGGAETNEKLF
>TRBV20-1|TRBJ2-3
SASRGLNTDTQY
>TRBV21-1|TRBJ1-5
ASSKVNQPQH
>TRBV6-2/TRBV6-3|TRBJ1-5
ASSFQRLTTNQPQH
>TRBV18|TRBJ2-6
ASSPQRQGSGANVLT
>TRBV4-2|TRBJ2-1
ASSRRLAGDNEQF
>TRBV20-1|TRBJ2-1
SARDPGGTSGYNEQF
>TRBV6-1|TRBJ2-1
ASSELPYGEQF
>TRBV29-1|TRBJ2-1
SVTKGGDEQF
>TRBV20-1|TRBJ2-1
SARDPRESNEQF
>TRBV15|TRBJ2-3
ATSPRLAGEFTDTQY
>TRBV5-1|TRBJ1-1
ASSPLGSATEAF
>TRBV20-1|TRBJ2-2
SANRVGPGELF
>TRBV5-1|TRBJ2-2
ASSKISRDDTGELF
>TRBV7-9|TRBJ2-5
ASRRDQETQY
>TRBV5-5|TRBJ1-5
ASSATAGQPQH
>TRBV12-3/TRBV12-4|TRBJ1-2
ASSSPARGDGYT
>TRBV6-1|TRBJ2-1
ASSRTSGSVNEQF
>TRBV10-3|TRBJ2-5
AISESYFPETQY
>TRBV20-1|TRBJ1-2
SAPQSGRLYGYT
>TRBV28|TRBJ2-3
ASLDRRGADTQY
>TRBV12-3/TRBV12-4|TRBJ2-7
ASSSGDEQY
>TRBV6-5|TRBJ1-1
ASSSASSAF